This T cell receptor beta chain was obtained from a study of identical twins. The germline CDR1 and CDR2 sequences are SEHNR and FQNEAQ (reference sequence). The CDR3 is 13 amino acids. V lost 5 bases and J 5 bases, leaving 10 bases between the germline ends. From the 5' RACE reads, TCRdb called clonotypes with MiXCR, one entry per CDR3 protein. The repertoire holds around 250,000 distinct CDR3 sequences, with about 8.5% as singletons. This clonotype has more than one count but fewer than ten. The same specimen was also included in a second study, on yellow fever vaccine responses in identical twins.

This sequence was found in a woman aged 18-29 years in good health. The V gene is TRBV7-9, the J gene TRBJ2-1; D is perhaps TRBD1 (6 bases). The specimen sequenced was CD8+ T cells sorted from blood. DNA for the CDR3: TGTGCCAGCAGCCAGGGGATGCACAATGAGCAGTTCTTC. Translation: CASSQGMHNEQFF.